Sequencing of this TCR beta chain was carried out in a study of spatial heterogeneity in lung cancer. MiXCR was run by TCRdb on the 5' RACE reads, yielding one entry per CDR3 protein. The sample lists 95,000 or so distinct CDR3 sequences; roughly 10% were seen once. As to time point: sample taken at primary tumor resection. Unsorted tumor, nontumor lung tissue or cryopreserved PBMC supplied the whole RNA. There were 70 to 80 donors, all of them untreated patients with early-stage non-small cell lung cancer. The CDR3 length is 14 residues. Germline CDR1 is MDHEN and CDR2 is SYDVKM. V lost 5 bases, J lost 7 bases, and 7 bases stayed unmatched.

The origin of this receptor is a male donor with early-stage non-small cell lung cancer. The rearrangement links TRBV28 to TRBJ2-1; 8 bases are a match to TRBD1. Here the sequenced sample was PBMCs, taken at surgery. The CDR3 loop reads CASSPGQVGNEQFF. CDR3 bases: TGTGCCAGCAGTCCGGGACAGGTGGGTAATGAGCAGTTCTTC.